One sample yielded the 26 T cell receptor delta chains listed below, sequenced in a study of gamma delta lymphoproliferative disorders and STAT genes. PBMCs from patients and controls supplied the genomic DNA for sequencing. TCRdb re-called the multiplex PCR reads using CATT. The sample records 2,500 or so delta-chain clones, about 1.5% being singletons. The material sequenced was blood. The receptors come from a human donor in good health.

Turning to this clone: TCRdb pairs this DNA with a much larger clone's protein that differs at residue 12, likely a read error; the protein shown was translated from the DNA. The CDR3 nucleotides read TGTGCCTTTAGTCAATACTGGGGGATCACCGATGAACTCATCTTT. Amino acids: CAFSQYWGITDELIF. The chain is built from TRDV3 and TRDJ1, with 10 nucleotides matching TRDD3. The CDR3 consists of 15 residues. Germline CDR1 is TVYSNPD and CDR2 is GDNSRS (reference sequence).

In its sample, this clone was seen a few times. Translating this DNA gives a protein that differs at residue 10 from the TCRdb one, which belongs to a much larger clone; a read error is likely, and the protein shown is this translation. The rearrangement links TRDV2 to TRDJ1; D might be TRDD3 (5 bases). Germline V gives CDR1 GEAIGNYY, CDR2 EKD. Trimming left V 0 bases short and J 0 bases short, with 19 bases between. This CDR3 region has 18 residues. The CDR3 bases are TGTGCCTGTGACACCGTTTCGGGCCTGAGGGGGTACACCGATAAACTCATCTTT. This sequence encodes CACDTVSGLRGYTDKLIF.

As regards this clone: For this DNA, TCRdb reports the protein of a much larger clone, which diverges at residue 12, most likely from a read error; the protein presented here is translated directly from the DNA. This chain joins TRDV1 and TRDJ1, with D perhaps being TRDD2 or TRDD3 (6 bases each). This CDR3 region has 22 residues. Per germline, CDR1 TSWWSYY and CDR2 QGS. V shed 2 bases and J shed 1 base, with 32 bases lying between them. The DNA of the CDR3 is TGTGCTCTTGGGGAAGGTTGGCCTTCCCCAGGGGAGTGGGGGCTCCTCACCGATAAACTCATCTTT. Its protein product is CALGEGWPSPGEWGLLTDKLIF.

The chain uses TRDV1 and TRDJ1; 10 nucleotides match TRDD3. The CDR3 sequence is 16 residues long. Per germline, CDR1 TSWWSYY and CDR2 QGS. V lost 2 bases to trimming and J lost 0 bases; unmatched junction nucleotides: 3. The CDR3 DNA reads as TGTGCTCTTGGGGAATTTACTGGGGGATACACCGATAAACTCATCTTT. Its translation: CALGEFTGGYTDKLIF.

This clone was observed a few times. TCRdb's entry gives the protein of a much larger clone, which mismatches this DNA's translation at residue 15, likely from a read error; the protein reported here is translated from the DNA. The gene calls are TRDV1 and TRDJ1, with D tentatively TRDD3 (6 bases). V gave up 0 bases and J gave up 0 bases, with 29 bases separating them. The CDR3 is 22 amino acids. Looked up from germline, CDR1 is TSWWSYY and CDR2 is QGS. The CDR3 DNA sequence: TGTGCTCTTGGGGAACTTTTACGCCCGCATACTATCTGGGGATTGTACACCGATAAACTCATCTTT. The encoded protein is CALGELLRPHTIWGLYTDKLIF.

In this sample, this clone turned up a few times. TCRdb shows a much larger clone's protein in place of this DNA's translation, and the two differ at residue 6, likely through a read error; the protein shown is translated from the DNA. CDR3 in amino acids: CACDPVGVESWDTRQMFF. As DNA, the CDR3 is TGTGCCTGTGACCCCGTCGGGGTTGAGTCCTGGGACACCCGACAGATGTTTTTC. This chain joins TRDV2 and TRDJ3, with D uncertain. The germline CDR1 and CDR2 sequences are GEAIGNYY and EKD. The CDR3 has 18 amino acids. With 3 bases removed from V and 1 base from J, the gap between germline ends came to 15 bases.

In this sample, this clone turned up a few times. This likely stems from a read error, as it lies one base from a far larger clone. This CDR3 is also generated by other DNA sequences in the sample. J is TRDJ1 and V is TRDV3, with 8 bases that match TRDD3. V gave up 3 bases and J gave up 0 bases; unmatched junction bases: 30. CDR1 and CDR2 (germline): TVYSNPD, GDNSRS (reference sequence). The CDR3 is made up of 22 amino acids. The CDR3 spells CALPYPLTGGPPIEEYTDKLIF. The DNA of the CDR3 is TGTGCCTTGCCCTATCCTCTGACTGGGGGGCCTCCAATAGAGGAGTACACCGATAAACTCATCTTT.

In its sample, this clone is medium-sized. Just one base apart from a much larger clone, this may be a read error. The same CDR3 also results from other DNA sequences found in this sample. CDR3: CALGEHYPFLPVLGTRALKTDKLIF. The CDR3 DNA follows: TGTGCTCTTGGGGAACATTACCCGTTCCTCCCAGTACTGGGGACCCGGGCCTTAAAGACCGATAAACTCATCTTT. The chain couples TRDV1 to TRDJ1; TRDD3 matches at 7 bases. Trimming at V came to 1 base and at J to 2 bases, leaving 34 bases not matched to a gene. This CDR3 is 25 amino acids long. The V gene's germline CDR1 is TSWWSYY and CDR2 QGS.

This clone was counted a few times. The protein in TCRdb stems from a much larger clone and differs at residue 5 from this DNA's translation, likely a read error; here the protein is translated from the DNA. The gene calls are TRDV1 and TRDJ1; TRDD3 matches 11 bases. The CDR3 totals 24 residues. The germline V gene encodes CDR1 TSWWSYY and CDR2 QGS. J was trimmed by 0 bases and V by 3 bases; bases with no gene match: 27. DNA of the CDR3: TGTGCTCTTGGGGATCTATTGTTCTACGCACTTAGTGGGGGATACGCAGTGTACACCGATAAACTCATCTTT. This codes for CALGDLLFYALSGGYAVYTDKLIF.

On this clone: A far larger clone is a single base away, which makes a read error likely. The J gene is given as TRDJ1, and the V gene is not called; TRDD3, the table's D call, lacks a check against the DNA. CDR3 length equals 23 residues. The CDR3 sequence: CALGVLKAFPHWGVRPRTDKLIF. The CDR3 nucleotides read TGTGCTCTTGGGGTCCTTAAGGCCTTCCCCCACTGGGGGGTACGCCCCCGCACCGATAAACTCATCTTT.

This clone occurred a few times. A far larger clone differs by one base, so this is likely a read error. This CDR3 is also generated by other DNA sequences in the sample. This sequence joins TRDV3 and TRDJ1; 11 nucleotides line up with TRDD3. CDR1 and CDR2 from the germline V gene are TVYSNPD and GDNSRS (reference sequence). This CDR3 is built from 17 residues. Trimming at V came to 3 bases and at J to 4 bases, leaving 16 bases not matched to a gene. This CDR3 is CAFNPSSDWGIGDKLIF. The CDR3 nucleotides are TGTGCCTTCAACCCCTCCTCAGACTGGGGGATAGGCGATAAACTCATCTTT. Variable domain in full (rest from reference TRDV3 and TRDJ1): CDKVTQSSPDQTVASGSEVVLLCTYDTVYSNPDLFWYRIRPDYSFQFVFYGDNSRSEGADFTQGRFSVKHILTQKAFHLVISPVRTEDSATYYCAFNPSSDWGIGDKLIFGKGTRVTVEP.

Turning to this clone: The protein in TCRdb stems from a much larger clone and differs at residue 9 from this DNA's translation, likely a read error; here the protein is translated from the DNA. V and J are TRDV3 and TRDJ1; tentatively, D is TRDD1 (5 bases). V was trimmed by 3 bases and J by 0 bases, leaving 38 bases between them. Germline values: CDR1 TVYSNPD, CDR2 GDNSRS (reference sequence). There are 22 residues in the CDR3. The CDR3 nucleotides are TGTGCCTTGCCCTATCCTTTGACTGAGGGGCCTCCAATAGAGGAGTACACCGATAAACTCATCTTT. Translation gives CALPYPLTEGPPIEEYTDKLIF.

A few counts support this clone. A far larger clone is just one base off, so this is likely a read error. The same CDR3 arises from other DNA sequences in this sample as well. CDR3 sequence: CACDTVSGLGGYTDKLIF. The CDR3 region has the DNA TGTGCCTGTGACACCGTTTCGGGCCTGGGGGGATACACCGATAAACTCATCTTT. The chain is built from TRDV2 and TRDJ1; 7 positions match TRDD3. Germline lookup yields CDR1 GEAIGNYY and CDR2 EKD. J gave up 0 bases and V 0 bases, and 12 bases lay outside the gene matches. The CDR3 extends over 18 amino acids.

Comments on this clone: This likely came from a read error, as a far larger clone is one base away. The genes are TRDV3 and TRDJ1, with D possibly being TRDD3 (6 bases). V lost 4 bases and J 11 bases, leaving 23 bases between the germline ends. CDR1 and CDR2 from the germline V gene are TVYSNPD and GDNSRS (reference sequence). The CDR3 runs 13 residues. As DNA, the CDR3 is TGTGCCTCCTGCAGCCTCCGGGGGACGCAGCTCATCTTT. Its translation is CASCSLRGTQLIF.

Details on this clone: With a far larger clone one base away, a read error is the likely cause. Other nucleotide sequences in the sample specify the same CDR3. This chain joins TRDV3 and TRDJ1, with D perhaps TRDD3 (6 bases). The CDR3 is 14 amino acids. Germline V lookup: CDR1 TVYSNPD, CDR2 GDNSRS (reference sequence). The V end lost 2 bases, the J end lost 2 bases, and 15 bases lay between the germline ends. The CDR3 DNA reads as TGTGCCTTTTACGGGGGACCGTATACCGATAAACTCATCTTT. Translated: CAFYGGPYTDKLIF.

Regarding this clone: TCRdb's listed protein matches a much larger clone and diverges from this DNA's translation at residue 17, likely through a read error; the protein shown comes from the DNA. J is TRDJ1 and V is TRAV29/DV5; 11 nucleotides match TRDD3. Trimming removed 0 bases from V and 3 bases from J; junction bases left unmatched: 31. Looked up from germline, CDR1 is NSMFDY and CDR2 is ISSIKDK. This CDR3 is built from 24 residues. The CDR3 loop reads CAASAGSPLPLAGGYQTAPDKLIF. CDR3 sequence (DNA): TGTGCAGCAAGCGCTGGCTCCCCACTTCCCCTCGCTGGGGGATACCAGACGGCCCCCGATAAACTCATCTTT.

This clone occurred a few times. The TCRdb protein, from a much larger clone, departs from this DNA's translation at residue 5, likely by read error; the protein shown derives from the DNA. The chain uses TRDV3 and TRDJ2; TRDD3 is a possible D gene (5 bases). Germline loops: CDR1 TVYSNPD, CDR2 GDNSRS (reference sequence). The CDR3 length is 14 residues. V was clipped by 3 bases and J by 0 bases, with 11 bases between them. The CDR3 loop is CAFLEDTLTAQLFF. The CDR3 DNA is TGTGCCTTCTTGGAGGATACTTTGACAGCACAACTCTTCTTT. Combining the CDR3 with reference TRDV3 and TRDJ2 gives the whole variable domain CDKVTQSSPDQTVASGSEVVLLCTYDTVYSNPDLFWYRIRPDYSFQFVFYGDNSRSEGADFTQGRFSVKHILTQKAFHLVISPVRTEDSATYYCAFLEDTLTAQLFFGKGTQLIVEP.

Of note for this clone: TCRdb pairs this DNA with a much larger clone's protein that differs at residue 6, likely a read error; the protein shown was translated from the DNA. This chain uses TRDV2 with TRDJ1; TRDD2 is a possible D gene (5 bases). V was trimmed by 0 bases and J by 0 bases, leaving 25 bases between them. The CDR3 is 20 residues long. Germline V gene data show CDR1 as GEAIGNYY and CDR2 as EKD. As DNA, the CDR3 is TGTGCCTGTGACACCATATCGCTTCCCCAGCCAGAGACAAACACCGATAAACTCATCTTT. Translated: CACDTISLPQPETNTDKLIF.

This clone was observed many times. A far larger clone is a single base away, which makes a read error likely. Other nucleotide sequences from this sample produce the same CDR3. The chain joins TRDV2 to TRDJ3; D remains unclear. The CDR3 runs to 18 residues. Per the germline V gene, CDR1 is GEAIGNYY and CDR2 is EKD. Trimming left V 3 bases short and J 0 bases short, with 14 bases between. The CDR3 loop reads CACDPTGRSSWDTRQMFF. Here the CDR3 DNA reads TGTGCCTGTGACCCCACCGGGAGAAGCTCCTGGGACACCCGACAGATGTTTTTC.

Of note for this clone: TCRdb attributes to this sequence the protein of a much larger clone, which differs from the DNA translation at residue 13; a read error is likely, and the protein displayed is translated from the DNA. The chain is built from TRDV2 and TRDJ1, with 11 nucleotides matching TRDD3. The V gene's germline CDR1 is GEAIGNYY and CDR2 EKD. The length of the CDR3 is 19 residues. V shed 0 bases, J shed 0 bases, and the junction held 11 bases outside the gene matches. The CDR3 region is CACDTILGGYARDTDKLIF. In DNA form, the CDR3 reads TGTGCCTGTGACACCATTCTTGGGGGATACGCGAGAGACACCGATAAACTCATCTTT.

In this sample, this clone turned up a few times. TCRdb pairs this DNA with a much larger clone's protein that differs at residue 5, likely a read error; the protein shown was translated from the DNA. The chain combines TRDV3 with TRDJ1; D is unresolved. Trimming cost V 4 bases and J 0 bases, with 24 bases left between them. Germline CDR1 TVYSNPD, CDR2 GDNSRS (reference sequence). This CDR3 is 17 amino acids long. The CDR3 DNA reads TGTGCCTCCATCCACCCTCAGGGTGCTGTGTACACCGATAAACTCATCTTT. Its translation: CASIHPQGAVYTDKLIF.

This clone was counted ten times or more. This likely traces to a read error, being one base from a far larger clone. The rearrangement joins TRDV1 to TRDJ1; 13 bases align to TRDD3. Germline CDR1 is TSWWSYY and CDR2 is QGS. V lost 1 base, J lost 0 bases, and 26 bases stayed unmatched. This CDR3 region has 25 residues. The CDR3 coding sequence is TGTGCTCTTGGGGAACCGTTACTAGCCCGTACTGGGGGATACGCGAAGAAGCTCTACACCGATAAACTCATCTTT. Encoded protein: CALGEPLLARTGGYAKKLYTDKLIF.

This clone was observed a few times. A read error is likely here: a far larger clone is one base away. The sample contains more than one DNA sequence encoding this CDR3. The chain combines TRDV1 with TRDJ1; 13 positions match TRDD3. There are 23 residues in the CDR3. J was trimmed by 3 bases and V by 3 bases; bases with no gene match: 25. Per germline, CDR1 TSWWSYY and CDR2 QGS. The CDR3 nucleotides read TGTGCTCTTGGGGAGCTTACGACTTACTGGGGGATACGCGTATTCTCTCTCCCCGATAAACTCATCTTT. Its translation is CALGELTTYWGIRVFSLPDKLIF.

This clone was observed a handful of times. This DNA translates differently at residue 12 from the TCRdb protein, which is that of a much larger clone; a read error is likely, and the protein shown is the DNA's own translation. The rearrangement links TRDV2 to TRDJ1; 7 bases align to TRDD3. V lost 0 bases, J lost 0 bases, and 12 bases stayed unmatched. The CDR3 is 18 residues long. Germline CDR1 reads GEAIGNYY; CDR2 reads EKD. CDR3 protein: CACDTVSGLGGHTDKLIF. CDR3 nucleotides: TGTGCCTGTGACACCGTTTCGGGCCTGGGGGGGCACACCGATAAACTCATCTTT.

This clone was counted between two and nine times. TCRdb attributes to this sequence the protein of a much larger clone, which differs from the DNA translation at residue 14; a read error is likely, and the protein displayed is translated from the DNA. The CDR3 DNA sequence: TGTGCTCTTGGGGAATTTATCAGCCTTTTCTGGGTTGGCGCCGATAAACTCATCTTT. Protein sequence: CALGEFISLFWVGADKLIF. The genes are TRDV1 and TRDJ1, with D possibly TRDD3 on 5 matching bases. Trimming left V 2 bases short and J 3 bases short, with 25 bases between. Per the germline V gene, CDR1 is TSWWSYY and CDR2 is QGS. The CDR3 is made up of 19 amino acids.

This clone was detected a few times. TCRdb has a much larger clone's protein, which differs at residue 5 from the translation of this DNA, likely because of a read error; what is shown is the protein translated from the DNA. The chain couples TRDV1 to TRDJ1; 13 nucleotides match TRDD3. The CDR3 has 25 residues. The V gene end was trimmed by 5 bases and the J gene end by 0 bases; junction bases not matched to a gene: 30. Germline CDR1 TSWWSYY, CDR2 QGS. CDR3 sequence reads: CALGQPLLTRTGGYAKKLYTDKLIF. The CDR3 DNA sequence: TGTGCTCTTGGGCAACCGTTACTAACCCGTACTGGGGGATACGCGAAGAAGCTCTACACCGATAAACTCATCTTT.